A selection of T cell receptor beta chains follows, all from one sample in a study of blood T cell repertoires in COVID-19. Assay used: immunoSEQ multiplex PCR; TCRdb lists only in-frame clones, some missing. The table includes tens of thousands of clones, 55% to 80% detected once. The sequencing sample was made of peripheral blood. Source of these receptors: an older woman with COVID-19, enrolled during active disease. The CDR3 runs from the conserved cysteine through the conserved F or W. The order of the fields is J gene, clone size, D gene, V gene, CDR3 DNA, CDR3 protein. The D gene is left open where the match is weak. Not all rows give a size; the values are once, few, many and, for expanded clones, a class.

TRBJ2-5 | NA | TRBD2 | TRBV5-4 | TGTGCCAGCAGCTTCGGGGGGGCGCAAAAAGAGACCCAGTACTTC | CASSFGGAQKETQYF
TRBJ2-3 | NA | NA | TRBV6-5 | TGTGCCAGCAGTCAAACTCCCACAGATACGCAGTATTTT | CASSQTPTDTQYF
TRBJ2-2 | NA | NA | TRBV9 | TGTGCCAGCAGCGTAACTGCCGGGGTTAACGGGGAGCTGTTTTTT | CASSVTAGVNGELFF
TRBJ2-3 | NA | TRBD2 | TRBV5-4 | TGTGCCAGCAGCTTGGTTGGGGAGGGAGATACGCAGTATTTT | CASSLVGEGDTQYF
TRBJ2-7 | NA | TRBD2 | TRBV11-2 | TGTGCCAGCAGCTTAGATCCTGGGGGGGGATACTCCTACGAGCAGTACTTC | CASSLDPGGGYSYEQYF
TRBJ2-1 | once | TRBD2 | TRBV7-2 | TGTGCCAGCAGCTTAGACCTAGCGGGGAATGAGCAGTTCTTC | CASSLDLAGNEQFF
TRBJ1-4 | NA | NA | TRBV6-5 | TGTGCCAGCAGGTCAGCTAATGAAAAACTGTTTTTT | CASRSANEKLFF
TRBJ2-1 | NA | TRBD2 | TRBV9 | TGTGCCAGCAGCGATACAGCGGGATTGGGCGGCAATGAGCAGTTCTTC | CASSDTAGLGGNEQFF
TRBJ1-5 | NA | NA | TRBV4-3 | TGCGCCAGCAGCCAAGGTCTGTATAGCAATCAGCCCCAGCATTTT | CASSQGLYSNQPQHF
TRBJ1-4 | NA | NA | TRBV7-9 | TGTGCCAGCAGCTTAGGAACCGGGAATCCTAATGAAAAACTGTTTTTT | CASSLGTGNPNEKLFF
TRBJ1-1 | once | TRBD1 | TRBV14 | TGTGCCAGCAGCCCGACGCCGGGACAGGGGAGGCTAACTGAAGCTTTCTTT | CASSPTPGQGRLTEAFF
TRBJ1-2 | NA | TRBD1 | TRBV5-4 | TGTGCCAGCAGCTCCGGGACAGGGATAGCTAACTATGGCTACACCTTC | CASSSGTGIANYGYTF
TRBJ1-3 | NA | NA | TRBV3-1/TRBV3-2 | TGTGCCAGCAGCCCAGGTACTGGAAACACCATATATTTT | CASSPGTGNTIYF
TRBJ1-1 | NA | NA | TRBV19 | TGTGCCAGTAGGCCCGATACAGCTATGAACACTGAAGCTTTCTTT | CASRPDTAMNTEAFF
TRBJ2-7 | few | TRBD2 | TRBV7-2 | TGTGCCAGCAGCTTAGCGCCTAGCGGAGAGCAGTACTTC | CASSLAPSGEQYF
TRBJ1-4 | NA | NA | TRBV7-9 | TGTGCCAGCAGCTTGACAGTTACCAAGGAAAAACTGTTTTTT | CASSLTVTKEKLFF
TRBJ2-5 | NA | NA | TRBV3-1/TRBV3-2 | TGTGCCAGCAGCCAAGCGGGAGAGACCCAGTACTTC | CASSQAGETQYF
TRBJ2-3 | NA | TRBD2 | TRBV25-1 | TGTGCCAGCACCCTTAGCGGGAGCTGGACAGATACGCAGTATTTT | CASTLSGSWTDTQYF
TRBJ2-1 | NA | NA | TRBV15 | TGTGCCACCAGCGTGTGGGGGGGCGAGGAGCAGTTCTTC | CATSVWGGEEQFF
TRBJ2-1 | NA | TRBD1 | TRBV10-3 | TGTGCCATCAGTCCCGGGACAGGGGATTTTTCCTACAATGAGCAGTTCTTC | CAISPGTGDFSYNEQFF
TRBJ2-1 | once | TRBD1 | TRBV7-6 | TGTGCCAGCAGCTCCCCAACAGGGGGTAACAATGAGCAGTTCTTC | CASSSPTGGNNEQFF
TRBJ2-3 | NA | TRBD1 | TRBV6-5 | TGTGCCAGCAGTTCGGACAGGACTAGCACAGATACGCAGTATTTT | CASSSDRTSTDTQYF
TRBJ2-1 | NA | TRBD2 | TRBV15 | TGTGCCACCAGCAGAGATCAAATTAGCGGGGGCAATGAGCAGTTCTTC | CATSRDQISGGNEQFF
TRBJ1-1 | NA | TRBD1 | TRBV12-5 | TGTGCTAGTGGCCTACAGGGGGCCGGAACTGAAGCTTTCTTT | CASGLQGAGTEAFF
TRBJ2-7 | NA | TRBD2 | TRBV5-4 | TGTGCCAGCAGCCTAAGACTAGCGGGGGGCCGGGGGGAGCAGTACTTC | CASSLRLAGGRGEQYF
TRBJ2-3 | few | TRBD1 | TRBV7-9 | TGTGCCAGCAGCTCAGGGGGACAGGGGGCCACAGATACGCAGTATTTT | CASSSGGQGATDTQYF
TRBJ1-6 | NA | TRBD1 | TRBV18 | TGTGCCAGCTCACCAGGACGTGTGGACAGGGGTTTCCCCCTCCACTTT | CASSPGRVDRGFPLHF
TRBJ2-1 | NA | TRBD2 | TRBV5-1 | TGCGCCAGCAGCTACGGGACTAGCAGTTACAATGAGCAGTTCTTC | CASSYGTSSYNEQFF
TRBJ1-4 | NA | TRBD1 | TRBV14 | TGTGCCAGCAGCTCGACAGGGCGGCAACTGTTTTTT | CASSSTGRQLFF
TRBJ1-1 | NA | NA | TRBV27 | TGTGCCAGCAGCCCCGATCAAACGCGGCAGGCGGGGACTGAAGCTTTCTTT | CASSPDQTRQAGTEAFF
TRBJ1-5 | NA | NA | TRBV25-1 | TGTGCCAGCAGTGCCCAAGGCAGGGGCAATCAGCCCCAGCATTTT | CASSAQGRGNQPQHF
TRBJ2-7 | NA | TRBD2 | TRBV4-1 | TGCGCCAGCAGCCAAGATCGCGGGGGAAGCTCCTACGAGCAGTACTTC | CASSQDRGGSSYEQYF
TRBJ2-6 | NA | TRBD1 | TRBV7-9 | TGTGCCAGCAGACCGGGACAGGGGGGGTCTGGGGCCAACGTCCTGACTTTC | CASRPGQGGSGANVLTF
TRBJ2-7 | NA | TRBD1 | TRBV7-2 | TGTGCCAGCAGCCCCGGGACAGGGACCTACGAGCAGTACTTC | CASSPGTGTYEQYF
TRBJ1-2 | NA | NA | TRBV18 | TGTGCCAGCTCACCAGAACGGTTGGCAGGGAATTTCGGTAACTATGGCTACACCTTC | CASSPERLAGNFGNYGYTF
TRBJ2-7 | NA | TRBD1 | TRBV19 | TGTGCCAGTACCCAGGGCAGGGGGCTCTACGAGCAGTACTTC | CASTQGRGLYEQYF
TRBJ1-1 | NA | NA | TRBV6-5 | TGTGCCAGCAGTTACTTGGTAGGGGGGGAGACTGAAGCTTTCTTT | CASSYLVGGETEAFF
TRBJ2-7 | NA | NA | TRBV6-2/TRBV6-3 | TGTGCCAGCAGTTACCCGGTATCCGAGCAGTACTTC | CASSYPVSEQYF
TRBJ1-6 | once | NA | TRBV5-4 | TGTGCCAGCAGCCATGGGGAGTTCTATAATTCACCCCTCCACTTT | CASSHGEFYNSPLHF
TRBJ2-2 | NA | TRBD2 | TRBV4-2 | TGTGCCAGCAGCCAACCATGGTTAGCGGGAGGGCCTAGGACCGGGGAGCTGTTTTTT | CASSQPWLAGGPRTGELFF
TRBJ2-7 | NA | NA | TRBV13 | TGTGCCAGCAGCCCGTCCTACGAGCAGTACTTC | CASSPSYEQYF
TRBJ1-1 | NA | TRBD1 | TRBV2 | TGTGCCAGCAGTGAAGTGACAGGGGGACGGGCTTTCTTT | CASSEVTGGRAFF
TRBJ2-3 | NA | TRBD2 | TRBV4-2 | TGTGCCAGCAGCCAAGGACTAGCGGGAGGGGGGAAAGATACGCAGTATTTT | CASSQGLAGGGKDTQYF
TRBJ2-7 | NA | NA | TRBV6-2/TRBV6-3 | TGTGCCAGCAGTTTCTCTAGCGTCCCTAGGGAGCAGTACTTC | CASSFSSVPREQYF
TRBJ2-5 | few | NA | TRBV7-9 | TGTGCCAGCAGCCCCAAGACTAGGTTGGGGGAGACCCAGTACTTC | CASSPKTRLGETQYF
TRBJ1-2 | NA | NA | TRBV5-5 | TGTGCCAGCAGCACGGGGGGGCCCGGGGGCTACACCTTC | CASSTGGPGGYTF
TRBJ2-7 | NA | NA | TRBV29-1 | TGCAGCGTCCGGACAGACTCCTACGAGCAGTACTTC | CSVRTDSYEQYF
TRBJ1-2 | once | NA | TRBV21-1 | TGTGCCAGCAGCAAAGGCGCCAGGGTAAACTATGGCTACACCTTC | CASSKGARVNYGYTF
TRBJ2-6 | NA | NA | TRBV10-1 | TGCGCCAGCAGTGAGTACAATTCATCCCCGGCGGGAGGGGCCAACGTCCTGACTTTC | CASSEYNSSPAGGANVLTF
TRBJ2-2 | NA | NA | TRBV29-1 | TGCAGCGTTGACCTACCAGACACTTTTAATCCCACGAACACCGGGGAGCTGTTTTTT | CSVDLPDTFNPTNTGELFF
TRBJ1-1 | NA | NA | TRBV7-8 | TGTGCCAGCAGCTTACTCGGAGGACAGACCACTGAAGCTTTCTTT | CASSLLGGQTTEAFF
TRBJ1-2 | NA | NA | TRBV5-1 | TGCGCCAGCAGCTTCTACCGTATCCCGACAGATACCAATGGTGGCTACACCTTC | CASSFYRIPTDTNGGYTF